The TCR beta chain described here comes from a study of cytomegalovirus exposure and HLA in healthy donors. This clone has just a few counts. Primers included in the PCR were 60 Vbeta and 13 Jbeta primers. Here immunoSEQ multiplex PCR was the method, and the copy in TCRdb shows in-frame clones only, minus some. The data show about 100,000 clones, with 76% seen just once and 3.5% to 5% held by the top ten. Trimming pared 2 bases from V and 6 bases from J, leaving 18 bases between. CDR1 SGHRS and CDR2 YFSETQ come from the germline V gene. This CDR3 spans 16 amino acids. This receptor was identified in a man aged 35 to 55 in good health and CMV-seronegative. The rearrangement links TRBV5-1 to TRBJ2-1; D is ambiguous. The sample comprised PBMCs. The CDR3 reads CASSFYSRNRFNEQFF. The CDR3 DNA reads TGCGCCAGCAGCTTCTACAGCAGAAATAGATTCAATGAGCAGTTCTTC. Complete variable domain (other parts from reference TRBV5-1 and TRBJ2-1): KAGVTQTPRYLIKTRGQQVTLSCSPISGHRSVSWYQQTPGQGLQFLFEYFSETQRNKGNFPGRFSGRQFSNSRSEMNVSTLELGDSALYLCASSFYSRNRFNEQFFGPGTRLTVL.